This T cell receptor beta chain was identified during a study of cytomegalovirus exposure and HLA in healthy donors (dated by TCRdb to about 2017). About the study as a whole: In an earlier analysis of 450 to 750 of the donors, 276 Gb of sequence data and 90 million to 120 million unique TCR beta sequences from 150 million to 200 million T cells were reported. HLA typing covered class I and class II loci at four-digit resolution. Among about 410 genotyped donors of the cohort, an average of around 250,000 unique TCR beta nucleotide sequences was sequenced per donor, of which 15% to 20% were non-productive. In a later analysis, previously published TCR beta repertoires from about 670 donors were re-analyzed and high-resolution HLA genotyping was added so that TCR occurrence patterns could be studied. To predict cytomegalovirus infection status, the study combined high-throughput TCR immunosequencing, statistical association of individual TCRs with disease status, and machine learning. Among the roughly 400 genotyped donors, about 85% belonged to the genetic ancestry cluster associated with self-reported Caucasian donors. The number of typed donors differed by locus: about 620-640 for A, B, C, DRB1 and DQB1; 500 to 550 for DQA1; 606 for DPA1; and about 470 for DPB1. A later genetic analysis used genome-wide SNP genotypes for about 60% of the roughly 700 donors, treating that subset as a discovery cohort. Donor age, sex, ethnicity and CMV serostatus were compiled together with the repertoire data. All discovery cohort repertoires had been generated on a single sequencing platform. The study aimed to test whether signatures of past pathogen exposure could be identified by cataloging public T cell receptors. In the later analysis, no new phenotypic data were used to find candidate immune exposures; instead, reliance was placed on TCR beta sequences and their occurrence across donors. The study profiled the T cell repertoires of fewer than 850 subjects by immunosequencing and related them to cytomegalovirus serostatus. Besides the first cohort of roughly 660 subjects, a separate validation cohort made up of around 120 different subjects was used. An earlier analysis of nearly 600 of the donors applied high-throughput TCR beta sequencing to assess whether each TCR beta V gene segment acted as functional or pseudogenic. Several DR-DQ haplotypes were handled as single units for association and clustering because linkage in the cohort was strong. An early release covering some 640 HLA-typed donors comprised roughly 300 gigabases of sequencing data and approximately 80 million unique TCR sequences.

This clone was recorded a few times. Its antigen remains unidentified. Base qualities were left out, and no much larger clone turns up one base away. In total, roughly 670 healthy bone marrow donors made up the cohort. Cohort members were all nominally healthy when sampled, although unrecorded immune exposures were likely present. The donor tested CMV seronegative, placing the donor among the 300 to 400 seronegative members of the cohort. A peripheral blood sample was provided by each donor, and peripheral blood mononuclear cells were used for TCR beta sequencing. Genomic DNA extraction from the blood cell samples was performed with the Qiagen DNeasy Blood Extraction Kit. Library prep was done by the immunoSEQ multiplex PCR assay. For the multiplex PCR, a mixture combining 60 forward primers for TCR Vbeta segments and 13 reverse primers for TCR Jbeta segments was used. The CDR3 region of rearranged TCR beta genes was amplified from genomic DNA by a multiplex PCR assay. On the Illumina HiSeq System, the amplified TCR beta libraries were sequenced as 87-base-pair reads. On the study's bioinformatics: A later analysis tallied 75 million to 95 million unique TCR beta chains across the approximately 670 repertoires, and some 10 million of those chains were shared by two or more donors. Raw reads were error-corrected and collapsed into unique sequences by a nearest-neighbor algorithm in which closely related sequences were merged to remove PCR and sequencing errors. Alignment of CDR3 sequences to IMGT reference sequences was used to assign V, D and J gene segments. For a sequence to be retained, at least a six-nucleotide match to both a V gene segment and a J gene segment was required. Rearrangements were classified as productive when the CDR3 lacked stop codons and remained in frame with V and J, and all other rearrangements were classified as non-productive. CDR3 was defined by IMGT convention, running from the second conserved V-encoded cysteine to the conserved J-encoded phenylalanine. In an earlier analysis of 500 to 650 of the donors, sequences lacking an unambiguous match to a single V gene segment were excluded. In an earlier analysis of several hundred of the donors, a V segment was called functional when productive rearrangements were above 56.7%, and segregating when the standard deviation between donors exceeded 5%. A statistical classification framework was built to diagnose cytomegalovirus status from the catalog of TCR beta chain sequences. V and J gene assignment, in a later analysis, came from comparing TCR nucleotide sequences with IMGT/GENE-DB human TR gene sequences. In a later analysis, CDR3 sequences and most-parsimonious VDJ recombination scenarios were assigned using the TCRdist pipeline. In a later analysis, each TCR beta chain was defined by its CDR3 amino acid sequence together with its V-gene family, and reads lacking a unique V-gene family were excluded. As a way to deal with suspected cross-contamination and a sequencing artifact, a later analysis dropped 450 to 600 nucleotide sequences that were highly shared and had low generation probability. In a later analysis, a clonal expansion index was calculated for each public chain from normalized within-repertoire ranks of inferred template counts. Generation probabilities in a later analysis came from a VDJ recombination model fitted to out-of-frame rearrangements, and those results were checked against IGoR. In a later analysis, hypergeometric tests were used to score TCR-TCR, TCR-HLA and TCR-CMV co-occurrence, with a repertoire-size bias correction applied to TCR pairs. In a later analysis, false discovery rates were estimated by permuting HLA or CMV assignments 20 times. A later analysis grouped co-occurring TCRs with DBSCAN, adding TCRdist sequence similarity when clustering within HLA-allele-positive subsets. For co-occurrence clustering, repertoires with fewer than 30,000 or more than 120,000 public chains were excluded, along with a handful of repertoires with anomalous nucleotide sharing. TCRdb mirrors the immuneACCESS table, restricted to in-frame sequences. Some clones are absent from its copies; in checked studies, under half trace to an unresolved V gene, and the reason for the others is unknown. The V and J calls and clone size were taken over from that table, and D and trimming were inferred from the DNA. The sample table lists about 190,000 clones, 82% of them with a count of one. Around 0.75% of the sample rests with the top ten.

Study-wide findings and limitations: Only TCR beta chains were sequenced in this cohort, and the absence of alpha or paired-chain data limited detectable features. According to a later genetic analysis, donors in an Asian-associated ancestry cluster had fewer N-insertions in productive TCRs than the roughly 670-donor mean. A later analysis found that most CMV-associated TCR beta chains appeared HLA-restricted, with HLA associations seemingly driven largely by CMV exposure. The classifier was reported to diagnose cytomegalovirus status with high specificity and sensitivity in both the original cohort and the validation cohort. Strong co-occurrence of HLA alleles, especially DR and DQ, made assigning TCR associations to individual alleles difficult. Linkage disequilibrium might explain the correlated functional status among segregating V segments, but an unknown experimental factor could not be excluded. Compared with equally common non-associated chains, HLA-associated TCR beta chains in a later analysis were more clonally expanded and had lower generation probabilities. A further reported finding was that TCR beta sequences accurately predicted the HLA-A and HLA-B alleles for most subjects in the first cohort. The sequencing pipeline was judged likely to have produced a cluster of highly shared sequence variants as a technical artifact. In vitro tests confirmed that a few of the cytomegalovirus-associated TCR beta chains recognize cytomegalovirus antigens. While some public TCRs were present in many individuals, most TCR sequences turned up only very rarely across donors. In a later genetic analysis, a missense DCLRE1C variant was associated with V-gene and J-gene trimming of TCR beta chains, and the association was replicated in an independent cohort. According to a later analysis, TCR association rates differed among HLA loci, with DRB1 alleles showing the most associated TCRs and HLA-C alleles showing the fewest. Broadly in line with IMGT annotations, most TCR beta V segments showed up in productive rearrangements about 87% or about 30% of the time in an earlier analysis of 450 to 750 of the donors. Some IMGT-functional V segments, including TRBV6-2 and TRBV6-3, could not be told apart with the 87-base-pair reads, so those segments were excluded. CMV serostatus was the only immune exposure information available for the cohort. Because counts were too low, roughly 16 rarely observed V segments, including chromosome 9 orphons, were excluded from the earlier analysis of some 590 of the donors. The study listed 150 to 200 TCR beta chains as associated with cytomegalovirus. Specific HLA alleles were associated with 15,000 to 20,000 TCR beta sequences at a false discovery rate of 0.05 in a later analysis. According to a later analysis, parvovirus B19, influenza, CMV and Epstein-Barr virus appeared linked to several top co-occurrence clusters. The presence/absence analyses assumed that sequencing depth was roughly uniform across donors, and that assumption may not be true. The authors suggested that the approach could potentially be extended to other disease states and immunological phenotypes. HLA typing was unavailable for some donors at each locus, so association tests used only the typed subset.

The germline V gene (reference sequence) gives CDR1 as SEHNR and CDR2 as FQNEAQ. The CDR3, cysteine through phenylalanine, is 11 amino acids long. CDR3 DNA is the only sequence kept; it has 33 bases, read in frame from the first base. V sheds 8 bases and J sheds 6 bases, leaving 8 bases between their ends. Specimen: PBMCs. The TCR comes from a woman younger than 30 in good health and CMV-seronegative. The rearranged chain carries TRBV7-9 and TRBJ2-1; 5 matching bases give a weak D call of TRBD2. The CDR3 reads as follows: CASAAGNEQFF. In nucleotide form, the sequence is TGTGCCAGCGCGGCGGGCAATGAGCAGTTCTTC.